This TCR beta chain was found in a study of cytomegalovirus exposure and HLA in healthy donors. Study conclusions and caveats: The analysis excluded some indistinguishable V segments, including TRBV6-2 and TRBV6-3. A later analysis linked more than 15,000 TCR beta sequences to HLA alleles at 0.05 false discovery rate.

As concerns this clone: Its target is unknown.

Primers included in the PCR were 60 Vbeta and 13 Jbeta primers. Here immunoSEQ multiplex PCR was the method, and the copy in TCRdb shows in-frame clones only, minus some. The data show around 180,000 clones, about 80% seen once. The V gene lost 0 bases and the J gene lost 5 bases, with 5 bases spanning the gap. The germline gives CDR1 GTSNPN, CDR2 SVGIG (reference sequence). The CDR3 extends over 13 amino acids. The chain joins TRBV30 to TRBJ2-6; D gene unclear. The sequencing input was PBMCs. This receptor was obtained from a woman between 40 and 55 years old in good health and CMV-seronegative. The CDR3 DNA reads as TGTGCCTGGAGTGTTGACAGGGCCAACGTCCTGACTTTC. It encodes CAWSVDRANVLTF.